One sample yielded the 17 T cell receptor beta chains listed below, sequenced in a study of OX40 agonist ivuxolimab in advanced cancers. TCRdb keeps only in-frame clones here, not all; method: immunoSEQ multiplex PCR. The sample consists of tens of thousands of clones, about nine tenths of them appearing once. The sample here was CD4+ or CD8+ T cells sorted from blood, taken in a trial of the OX40 agonist ivuxolimab. The source of these receptors is an adult with an advanced solid tumor such as melanoma, head and neck, liver or kidney cancer.

The rearrangement links TRBV6-1 to TRBJ2-3, with TRBD2 matching 8 bases. The CDR3 is 16 amino acids. V was pared by 4 bases and J by 3 bases, with 9 bases of the junction left unmatched. Germline assignment: CDR1 MNHNS and CDR2 SASEGT. For the CDR3, the DNA is TGTGCCAGCAGTGCCGACGCGGGGGGAGGTACAGATACGCAGTATTTT. It is translated as CASSADAGGGTDTQYF.

The chain uses TRBV19 and TRBJ1-4; TRBD1 aligns across 7 bases. Per germline, CDR1 LNHDA and CDR2 SQIVND (reference sequence). The trim removed 7 bases at V and 5 bases at J, leaving 7 bases unmatched. The CDR3 extends over 14 amino acids. The CDR3 region has the DNA TGTGCCAGTACTCGGGACAGCCTCAATGAAAAACTGTTTTTT. Translating it yields CASTRDSLNEKLFF.

In its sample, this clone is medium-sized (0.01 to 0.1%). The chain recombines TRBV7-2 with TRBJ2-1, with 11 bases aligning to TRBD2. This CDR3 has 14 residues. Germline V gene sequence: CDR1 SGHTA, CDR2 FQGNSA. The V segment lost 5 bases and the J segment 8 bases; nucleotides outside the gene matches: 5. As DNA, the CDR3 is TGTGCCAGCAGCCCCCCGGGACTAGCGGATGAGCAGTTCTTC. It encodes CASSPPGLADEQFF.

The chain uses TRBV2 and TRBJ2-7; possible D gene TRBD2, 5 bases. Germline V gene lookup returns CDR1 SNHLY and CDR2 FYNNEI. V gave up 3 bases and J gave up 6 bases, with 18 bases separating them. This CDR3 has 15 amino acids. CDR3 in amino acids: CASSDNSWELGEQYF. The CDR3 DNA reads TGTGCCAGCAGTGATAATTCTTGGGAGCTGGGCGAGCAGTACTTC.

The gene calls are TRBV27 and TRBJ1-1; maybe TRBD1 (5 bases). This CDR3 comprises 16 residues. V dropped 1 base and J dropped 1 base, with 13 bases sitting between them. Germline V gene sequence: CDR1 MNHEY, CDR2 SMNVEV (reference sequence). The CDR3 nucleotides are TGTGCCAGCAGTTTATTACTCGGGGGAACGAACACTGAAGCTTTCTTT. Protein: CASSLLLGGTNTEAFF.

The V and J genes are TRBV19 and TRBJ1-1; D unclear. The ends were cut back, 1 base at V and 2 bases at J, with 5 bases in the middle. Looked up from germline, CDR1 is LNHDA and CDR2 is SQIVND (reference sequence). The length of the CDR3 is 13 residues. The CDR3 bases are TGTGCCAGTAGTATAGTGGACAACACTGAAGCTTTCTTT. It codes for CASSIVDNTEAFF. Full variable domain (rest looked up from reference TRBV19 and TRBJ1-1): DGGITQSPKYLFRKEGQNVTLSCEQNLNHDAMYWYRQDPGQGLRLIYYSQIVNDFQKGDIAEGYSVSREKKESFPLTVTSAQKNPTAFYLCASSIVDNTEAFFGQGTRLTVV.

V usage is TRBV5-1 and J usage is TRBJ1-1, with D unclear. Germline CDR1 reads SGHRS; CDR2 reads YFSETQ. The CDR3 spans 12 residues. Deletions cut 0 bases from V and 10 bases from J, with 10 bases between. CDR3: CASSLVGHRAFF. CDR3 coding DNA: TGCGCCAGCAGCTTGGTCGGGCACAGAGCTTTCTTT.

This rearrangement joins TRBV18 to TRBJ2-3; TRBD2 aligns across 10 bases. In germline, CDR1 is KGHSH, CDR2 LQKENI. This CDR3 contains 18 residues. J was trimmed by 0 bases and V by 8 bases; bases with no gene match: 14. The CDR3: CASADRSGLATSTDTQYF. The CDR3 DNA follows: TGTGCCAGCGCGGACCGCTCGGGACTAGCGACGAGCACAGATACGCAGTATTTT.

The chain recombines TRBV18 with TRBJ2-5; no reliable D call. Between the trimmed V and J ends, which lost 5 bases and 6 bases, there was a span of 13 bases. The CDR3 runs to 13 residues. The germline V gene encodes CDR1 KGHSH and CDR2 LQKENI. The CDR3 is CASSSRSAKTQYF. DNA of the CDR3: TGTGCCAGCTCAAGTAGGAGTGCGAAGACCCAGTACTTC. Full variable domain (outside the CDR3, taken from reference TRBV18 and TRBJ2-5): NAGVMQNPRHLVRRRGQEARLRCSPMKGHSHVYWYRQLPEEGLKFMVYLQKENIIDESGMPKERFSAEFPKEGPSILRIQQVVRGDSAAYFCASSSRSAKTQYFGPGTRLLVL.

V and J are TRBV30 and TRBJ2-1; the match to TRBD2 covers 9 bases. The CDR3 sequence is 14 residues long. CDR1 is GTSNPN, CDR2 SVGIG, per germline (reference sequence). Trimming at V came to 1 base and at J to 5 bases, leaving 3 bases not matched to a gene. The CDR3 spells CAWSGTSADNEQFF. The DNA for the CDR3 is TGTGCCTGGAGTGGGACTAGCGCCGACAATGAGCAGTTCTTC.

This chain connects TRBV28 to TRBJ2-7, with TRBD2 identical over 9 bases. The V segment lost 6 bases and the J segment 3 bases; nucleotides outside the gene matches: 12. The CDR3 is made up of 16 amino acids. Germline loops: CDR1 MDHEN, CDR2 SYDVKM. This CDR3 is CASSPIGRGGGYEQYF. The CDR3 region has the DNA TGTGCCAGCAGCCCAATAGGGCGGGGGGGCGGCTACGAGCAGTACTTC.

V usage is TRBV19 and J usage is TRBJ2-7, with D tentatively TRBD2 (5 bases). Germline V gene data show CDR1 as LNHDA and CDR2 as SQIVND (reference sequence). With 8 bases removed from V and 2 bases from J, the gap between germline ends came to 10 bases. The CDR3 runs 12 residues. CDR3: CASQGSPYEQYF. The CDR3 DNA sequence: TGTGCCAGTCAAGGGAGTCCCTACGAGCAGTACTTC.

DNA for the CDR3: TGTGCCAGCACCAGACAGGGGAGAACCACTGAAGCTTTCTTT. Encoded protein: CASTRQGRTTEAFF. The chain has TRBV2 and TRBJ1-1; 8 bases line up with TRBD1. Germline CDR1 is SNHLY and CDR2 is FYNNEI. There are 14 residues in the CDR3. V lost 7 bases and J lost 4; bases outside the gene matches: 8.

The rearrangement joins TRBV27 to TRBJ2-7, with D tentatively TRBD2 (6 bases). V was shortened by 4 bases and J by 5 bases, with 15 bases between the two germline ends. The CDR3 extends over 14 amino acids. CDR1 MNHEY and CDR2 SMNVEV come from the germline V gene (reference sequence). The CDR3 DNA reads TGTGCCAGCAGTTCTAGGGAGGTGGTCAACGAGCAGTACTTC. This codes for CASSSREVVNEQYF.

The chain combines TRBV5-1 with TRBJ1-1, with unresolved D. Germline values: CDR1 SGHRS, CDR2 YFSETQ. V was pared by 4 bases and J by 7 bases, with 17 bases between. The CDR3 has 14 residues. Written as DNA, the CDR3 is TGCGCCAGCAGCCCAATCACGGGTTTGGATGAAGCTTTCTTT. Translating it yields CASSPITGLDEAFF.

The rearrangement uses TRBV7-9 and TRBJ1-1, with D hard to call. The germline CDR1 and CDR2 sequences are SEHNR and FQNEAQ (reference sequence). The CDR3 spans 10 residues. CDR3 sequence (DNA): TGTGCATGCGAAGTTCTAGGAGCTTTCTTT. It yields the protein CACEVLGAFF.

The chain has TRBV27 and TRBJ2-5, with D hard to call. The DNA matches TRBJ2-7 better at its end, which makes the J call doubtful. Germline loops: CDR1 MNHEY, CDR2 SMNVEV (reference sequence). This CDR3 has 13 amino acids. Here the CDR3 DNA reads TGTGCCAGCAGTTTAGGCTGGCCTTACGAGCAGTACTTC. It codes for CASSLGWPYEQYF.